These T cell receptor beta chains were read from a single sample in a study of human T cells and chemical hapten exposure. TCRdb independently ran MiXCR on the RACE reads; one entry per CDR3 protein. There are 95,000 to 150,000 distinct CDR3 sequences in the sample; around 11% occur only once, and more than 2% lies in the top ten. This specimen was whole blood, taken in connection with sensitization to the hapten diphenylcyclopropenone (DPC). The receptors originated from a woman aged 45-65 years with alopecia areata. Some clones in this sample may be carry-over from other donors' samples. The CDR3 runs from the conserved cysteine through the conserved F or W. A D gene is named only where the DNA matches it firmly. Rows may omit the clone size; those that give it use once, few, many or a size class.

clone_size	d_call	v_call	j_call	cdr3_nt	cdr3_aa
few	TRBD1	TRBV18	TRBJ1-2	TGTGCCAGCTCACCCTCAGTACCCGGACAGGGCTATGGCTACACCTTC	CASSPSVPGQGYGYTF
few	NA	TRBV20-1	TRBJ1-2	TGCAGTCCCTTCGGGAACCAGGGGACCAACTATGGCTACACCTTC	CSPFGNQGTNYGYTF
few	NA	TRBV2	TRBJ2-7	TGTGCCAGCAGTGAATTCGCGCAGGCTGCCGAGCAGTACTTC	CASSEFAQAAEQYF
NA	NA	TRBV4-2	TRBJ1-6	TGTGCCAGCAGCCAAGACCCGGACTGGAGCTCCTATAATTCACCCCTCCACTTT	CASSQDPDWSSYNSPLHF
many	TRBD1	TRBV5-1	TRBJ2-3	TGTGCCAGCAGTGCAGACAGGGCTAGCACAGATACGCAGTATTTT	CASSADRASTDTQYF
NA	NA	TRBV5-1	TRBJ1-3	TGCGCCAGCAGCTTGGATTGGGGAAATTCTGGAAACACCATATATTTT	CASSLDWGNSGNTIYF
NA	NA	TRBV3-1	TRBJ2-6	TGTGCCAGCAGTCGGGCGGGGACTGGGGCCAACGTCCTGACTTTC	CASSRAGTGANVLTF
NA	NA	TRBV7-9	TRBJ2-2	TGTGCCCTTGAGGAAGTCACCGGGGAGCTGTTTTTT	CALEEVTGELFF
few	NA	TRBV28	TRBJ2-7	TGTGCCAGCAGTTTATCTTCCGGGACGAGCTCCTACGAGCAGTACTTC	CASSLSSGTSSYEQYF
NA	NA	TRBV5-4	TRBJ1-1	TGTGCCAGCAGCTTGGGGGGGGCGCTCGGAGCTTTCTTT	CASSLGGALGAFF
NA	TRBD1	TRBV6-2/TRBV6-3	TRBJ1-5	TGTGCCAGCAGACAGGGGATCAATCAGCCCCAGCATTTT	CASRQGINQPQHF
NA	TRBD1	TRBV11-2	TRBJ1-3	TGTGCCAGCAGCCCACTGGGACAGGGTGAATTCTCTGGAAACACCATATATTTT	CASSPLGQGEFSGNTIYF
NA	TRBD1	TRBV12-3/TRBV12-4	TRBJ1-2	TGTGCCAGCAGAACCGGACAGGGAAACTATGGCTACACCTTC	CASRTGQGNYGYTF
few	NA	TRBV4-3	TRBJ2-1	TGCGCCAGCAGCCAAGTTGTGGAGTCCTACAATGAGCAGTTCTTC	CASSQVVESYNEQFF
NA	TRBD1	TRBV29-1	TRBJ2-1	TGCAGCACTACCGGGACAGGGATCAATGAGCAGTTCTTC	CSTTGTGINEQFF
NA	TRBD2	TRBV12-3/TRBV12-4	TRBJ2-1	TGTGCCAGCAGCGAGGTAGCGGGGGGACACAATGAGCAGTTCTTC	CASSEVAGGHNEQFF
many	NA	TRBV7-6	TRBJ2-5	TGTGCCAGCAGCTTATCGGGTAGTGAGACCCAGTACTTC	CASSLSGSETQYF
NA	NA	TRBV2	TRBJ2-3	TGTGCCACTTCGACAGATACGCAGTATTTT	CATSTDTQYF
few	NA	TRBV4-1	TRBJ2-2	TGCGCCAGCAGCCAAGGTTGGGGGACCGGGGAGCTGTTTTTT	CASSQGWGTGELFF
many	NA	TRBV28	TRBJ1-4	TGTGCCAGCAGTCTCGACCCGAGGAGGGAAAAACTGTTTTTT	CASSLDPRREKLFF
NA	NA	TRBV12-3/TRBV12-4	TRBJ2-7	TGTGCCAGCAGGGGGACGGCAGCCTACGAGCAGTACTTC	CASRGTAAYEQYF
NA	NA	TRBV7-2	TRBJ1-2	TGTGCCAGCAGCTTAGTCTGGGGGGGCTACACCTTC	CASSLVWGGYTF
NA	TRBD2	TRBV11-1	TRBJ2-5	TGTGCCAGCAGCACGCAGACTAGCACGGAGACCCAGTACTTC	CASSTQTSTETQYF
many	NA	TRBV29-1	TRBJ2-6	TGCAGCGTACGGGACCGTTCCTCTGGGGCCAACGTCCTGACTTTC	CSVRDRSSGANVLTF
few	TRBD2	TRBV29-1	TRBJ2-1	TGCAGCGTTGAGGCACTAGCGGGCCTCAGCTCCTACAATGAGCAGTTCTTC	CSVEALAGLSSYNEQFF